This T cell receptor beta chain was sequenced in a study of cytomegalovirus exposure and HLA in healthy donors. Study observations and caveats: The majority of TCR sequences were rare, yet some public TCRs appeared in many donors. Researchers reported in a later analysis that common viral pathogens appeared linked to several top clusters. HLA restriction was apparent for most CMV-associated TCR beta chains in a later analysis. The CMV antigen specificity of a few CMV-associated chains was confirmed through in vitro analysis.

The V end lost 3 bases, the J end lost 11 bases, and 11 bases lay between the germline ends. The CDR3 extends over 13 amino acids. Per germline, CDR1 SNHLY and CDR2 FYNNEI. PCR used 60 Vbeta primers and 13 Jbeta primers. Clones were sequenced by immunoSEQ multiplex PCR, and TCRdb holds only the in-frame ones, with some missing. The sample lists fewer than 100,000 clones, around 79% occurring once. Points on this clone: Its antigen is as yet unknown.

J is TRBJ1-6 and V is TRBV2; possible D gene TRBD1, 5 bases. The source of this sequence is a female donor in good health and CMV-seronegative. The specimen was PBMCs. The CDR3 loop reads CASSEDNSPPLHF. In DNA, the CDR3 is TGTGCCAGCAGTGAGGACAATTCTCCACCCCTCCACTTT.